Described below is a single T cell receptor (beta chain) sequence and its context. Its specificity is unknown. 13 Jbeta primers and 60 Vbeta primers were used for the PCR. Profiling relied on immunoSEQ multiplex PCR, and the TCRdb table lists in-frame clones only, not all of them. Counted here are 150,000 to 160,000 clones, nearly 80% occurring once; the ten biggest clones make up 10% to 15%. The data originate from a study of cytomegalovirus exposure and HLA in healthy donors. General study findings and limits: There were several of the most significant clusters that appeared linked to common viral pathogens in a later analysis. The authors confirmed in vitro that a few CMV-associated chains were specific for CMV antigens. Most TCRs appeared rarely, but some public TCRs recurred in many donors. Data from an earlier analysis indicated that most TCR beta V segments were productive either about 90% or about 30% of the time.

The CDR3 is 16 amino acids. V was cut by 3 bases and J by 0 bases, with 13 bases left in between. CDR1 is KGHSH, CDR2 LQKENI, per germline. This clonotype was obtained from a man aged 25-45 years in good health and CMV-seropositive. This chain connects TRBV18 to TRBJ2-3; the D is unclear. Sequencing was performed on PBMCs. The CDR3 DNA follows: TGTGCCAGCTCACCTCCTTCGAGAGAAAGCACAGATACGCAGTATTTT. This encodes CASSPPSRESTDTQYF. Full variable domain (outside the CDR3, taken from reference TRBV18 and TRBJ2-3): NAGVMQNPRHLVRRRGQEARLRCSPMKGHSHVYWYRQLPEEGLKFMVYLQKENIIDESGMPKERFSAEFPKEGPSILRIQQVVRGDSAAYFCASSPPSRESTDTQYFGPGTRLTVL.